The rows below give T cell receptor beta chains drawn from one sample of a study of blood T cell repertoires in COVID-19. Clones were sequenced by immunoSEQ multiplex PCR, and TCRdb holds only the in-frame ones, with some missing. The table has around 280,000 clones, around 90% seen once; the top ten hold roughly 1.3%. Sequencing was carried out using peripheral blood. The receptors originated from a man aged 70 or older with acute or convalescent COVID-19. Each CDR3 is given with its conserved first and last residue. D genes are given only for firm matches. Where a row states a size, it is once, few, many or the class of an expanded clone; other rows omit it.

CDR3 DNA | CDR3 protein | clone size | V gene | D gene | J gene
TGTGCCAGCAGCGAAAGGGGGCGCGGGGAAAAACTGTTTTTT | CASSERGRGEKLFF | - | TRBV5-4 | TRBD1 | TRBJ1-4
TGCGCCAGCAGCTTGGTGACAGGGGGATCGGGCACTGAAGCTTTCTTT | CASSLVTGGSGTEAFF | many | TRBV5-1 | TRBD1 | TRBJ1-1
TGCGCCAGCAGCTTGACAGGCAGGAGCACAGATACGCAGTATTTT | CASSLTGRSTDTQYF | - | TRBV5-1 | - | TRBJ2-3
TGTGCCAGCGGTTTGGGACAGGGGTTCACCGGGGAGCTGTTTTTT | CASGLGQGFTGELFF | - | TRBV2 | TRBD1 | TRBJ2-2
TGTGCCAGCAGCAAATGGGAGGGGACCTATGGCTACACCTTC | CASSKWEGTYGYTF | - | TRBV21-1 | - | TRBJ1-2
TGTGCCAGCAGCACGGGATATTACAATGAGCAGTTCTTC | CASSTGYYNEQFF | - | TRBV9 | - | TRBJ2-1
TGTGCCAGCAGCTTAACGCTGGGGGCAGTAGAAGACTATGGCTACACCTTC | CASSLTLGAVEDYGYTF | - | TRBV7-3 | - | TRBJ1-2
TGTGCCAGCAGTTTATCGCCGTTCACTAGCGGGGCCCAAGGCTACACCTTC | CASSLSPFTSGAQGYTF | few | TRBV27 | - | TRBJ1-2
TGTGCCAGCAGTTTATTGGGCATGATGGACACTGAAGCTTTCTTT | CASSLLGMMDTEAFF | once | TRBV28 | - | TRBJ1-1
TGTGCCAGCATGACGACTAGCGGGAGGGCAATTGATACGCAGTATTTT | CASMTTSGRAIDTQYF | - | TRBV2 | TRBD2 | TRBJ2-3
TGTGCCAGCAGTCAACTAGCGGGAGAAGGCGAGCAGTACTTC | CASSQLAGEGEQYF | - | TRBV6-2/TRBV6-3 | TRBD2 | TRBJ2-7
TGTGCCAGCAGGGATAGCGGGGGGGCCTACGAGCAGTACTTC | CASRDSGGAYEQYF | - | TRBV28 | TRBD2 | TRBJ2-7
TGTGCCACCAGTGGGATGGCAGGGGGCCCCAAACACAATGAGCAGTTCTTC | CATSGMAGGPKHNEQFF | - | TRBV24-1 | TRBD1 | TRBJ2-1
TGTGCCAGCAGCCTCTACTACGAGCAGTACTTC | CASSLYYEQYF | - | TRBV7-9 | - | TRBJ2-7
TGTGCCACCGCTGGGAGGGGAGAGACTGAAGCTTTCTTT | CATAGRGETEAFF | few | TRBV2 | - | TRBJ1-1
TGTGCCAGCAGCCCCCGGGACAGACGGTACCAAGAGACCCAGTACTTC | CASSPRDRRYQETQYF | - | TRBV7-2 | TRBD1 | TRBJ2-5
TGTGCCAGCAGCCATACAGGGGATCGCTATGGCTACACCTTC | CASSHTGDRYGYTF | - | TRBV5-8 | TRBD1 | TRBJ1-2
TGTGCCAGCAGCTTGATGAGAGCCCAGGGCGAGCAGTACTTC | CASSLMRAQGEQYF | - | TRBV5-6 | - | TRBJ2-7
TGTGCCAGCAGCTTGGAACTAGCGGCTCAAGAGACCCAGTACTTC | CASSLELAAQETQYF | - | TRBV5-4 | TRBD2 | TRBJ2-5
TGTGCCAGCAGCAAAGCTATCGCCAACAATGAGCAGTTCTTC | CASSKAIANNEQFF | - | TRBV3-1/TRBV3-2 | - | TRBJ2-1
TGTGGCGTAAGGGGGGGCGGGCCCGGGGAGCTGTTTTTT | CGVRGGGPGELFF | once | TRBV28 | - | TRBJ2-2
TGTGCCAGCAGCGTAGCTAGCGGGGCCTACTACGAGCAGTACTTC | CASSVASGAYYEQYF | - | TRBV9 | TRBD2 | TRBJ2-7
TGTGCCAGCAGAACCACCACAGCATACGAGCAGTACTTC | CASRTTTAYEQYF | - | TRBV28 | - | TRBJ2-7
TGTGCCAGCAGTGAGGAGGCCCCGCGAGAGACCCAGTACTTC | CASSEEAPRETQYF | - | TRBV2 | - | TRBJ2-5
TGTGCCAGTAGTCGGCTGGGCAGGGGCCTGGCTAGCGGGACCTACGAGCAGTACTTC | CASSRLGRGLASGTYEQYF | - | TRBV19 | TRBD2 | TRBJ2-7
TGCAGTGCTAGTGGGACTAGCGGCACAGATACGCAGTATTTT | CSASGTSGTDTQYF | - | TRBV20-1 | TRBD2 | TRBJ2-3
TGTGCCAGCAGTGAAGTGGGCAGTCTAACGCATCGGCAGTACTTC | CASSEVGSLTHRQYF | - | TRBV6-1 | - | TRBJ2-7
TGCAGCGGGCTAGGTTTCGGCAGGGGGCCGGACTTTAACTATGGCTACACCTTC | CSGLGFGRGPDFNYGYTF | - | TRBV29-1 | TRBD1 | TRBJ1-2
TGTGCCAGCAGCGACAGGGGAAAGACTGAAGCTTTCTTT | CASSDRGKTEAFF | once | TRBV25-1 | TRBD1 | TRBJ1-1
TGTGCCAGCAGTGGGCCGGGACAGAACTATGGCTACACCTTC | CASSGPGQNYGYTF | - | TRBV2 | TRBD1 | TRBJ1-2
TGTGCCAGCAGTTGGGGTTCAGGGGGGTGGATGAACACTGAAGCTTTCTTT | CASSWGSGGWMNTEAFF | - | TRBV28 | TRBD1 | TRBJ1-1
TGCAGCGTTAGACAGACCAGCAATCAGCCCCAGCATTTT | CSVRQTSNQPQHF | few | TRBV29-1 | - | TRBJ1-5
TGTGCCAGCAGCTTCAGGTCAGGGAGGGTCTACGAGCAGTACTTC | CASSFRSGRVYEQYF | - | TRBV5-4 | TRBD2 | TRBJ2-7
TGTGCCAGCAGCTTTCGAGTCCAAACTAGCGGGACATACAATGAGCAGTTCTTC | CASSFRVQTSGTYNEQFF | - | TRBV11-2 | TRBD2 | TRBJ2-1
TGTGCCAGTAGTATAATGGCCAGGGGCAGCAATCAGCCCCAGCATTTT | CASSIMARGSNQPQHF | once | TRBV19 | - | TRBJ1-5
TGTGCCAGTATGGAGGGTCAGGGAGGTAAATACGAGCAGTACTTC | CASMEGQGGKYEQYF | - | TRBV25-1 | - | TRBJ2-7
TGCAGCGTTGCATCCCGAGGGGAGACCCAGTACTTC | CSVASRGETQYF | - | TRBV29-1 | - | TRBJ2-5